The present entry profiles one T cell receptor beta chain with its context. The data were obtained in a study of blood T cell repertoires in COVID-19. At the level of the study: Researchers got acute and convalescent COVID-19 samples from the United States, Italy and Spain. PBMCs, B-cell-depleted T cells, or T cells were the source of the cDNA or gDNA that made up the material.

Original handling: Cell counts per sample came from amplifying reference gene primers. Clones were read by immunoSEQ multiplex PCR, and TCRdb kept only the in-frame ones, dropping some. The V and J calls and the clone size are those of that table, but D and trimming were determined from the DNA. The table lists around 200,000 clones, 70% to 90% of them singletons. V gave up 6 bases and J gave up 1 base, with 13 bases separating them. From germline, CDR1 is SGHRS and CDR2 YFSETQ. The CDR3 is 14 residues long. The chain has TRBV5-1 and TRBJ1-1; TRBD1 is a possible D gene (6 bases). This TCR derives from a human donor with active or convalescent COVID-19. The donor label of this sample is uncertain. Sequencing was done on a sample of peripheral blood. The CDR3 spells CASTAGGPNTEAFF. Here the CDR3 DNA reads TGCGCCAGCACCGCGGGGGGCCCGAACACTGAAGCTTTCTTT.